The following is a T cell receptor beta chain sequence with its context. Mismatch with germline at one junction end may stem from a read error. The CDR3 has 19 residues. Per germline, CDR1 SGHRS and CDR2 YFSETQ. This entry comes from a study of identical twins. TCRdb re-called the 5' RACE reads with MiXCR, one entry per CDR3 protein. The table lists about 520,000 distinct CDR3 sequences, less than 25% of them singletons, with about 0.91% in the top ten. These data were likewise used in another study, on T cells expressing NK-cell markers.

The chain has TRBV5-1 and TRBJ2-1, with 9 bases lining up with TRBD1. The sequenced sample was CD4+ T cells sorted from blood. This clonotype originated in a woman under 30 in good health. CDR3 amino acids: CASSPTRGQGITSFNEQFF. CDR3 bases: TGCGCCAGCAGCCCAACCAGGGGACAGGGAATAACCTCCTTCAATGAGCAGTTCTTC.